The T cell receptor beta chain described here comes from a study of T cells in Graves' hyperthyroidism and ophthalmopathy. Across the study: Peripheral blood specimens were obtained at initial diagnosis, prior to any treatment.

This clonotype showed up many times. There were TCR beta CDR3 regions amplified from RNA transcripts. First-round RT-PCR of the TCR CDR3 relied on the HTBI primer set. TCRdb passed the multiplex PCR reads through MiXCR, listing each CDR3 protein once. Of hundreds of thousands of distinct CDR3 sequences detected, roughly 15% appear once; the ten largest clones hold around 13%. Germline CDR1 DFQATT, CDR2 SNEGSKA (reference sequence). After removal of 2 bases from V and 3 bases from J, the junction contained 3 bases not matched to a gene. The CDR3 extends over 13 amino acids. Each diagnosis was grounded in clinical symptoms, serum thyroxine and TRAb, thyroid ultrasound, and orbital computed tomography.

Specimen: blood. The chain has TRBV20-1 and TRBJ1-1, with 7 bases that match TRBD1. The clonotype comes from a woman aged 45-65 years with Graves' ophthalmopathy. Here the CDR3 reads CSARRGPDTEAFF. The CDR3 coding sequence is TGCAGTGCTAGAAGGGGGCCGGACACTGAAGCTTTCTTT.